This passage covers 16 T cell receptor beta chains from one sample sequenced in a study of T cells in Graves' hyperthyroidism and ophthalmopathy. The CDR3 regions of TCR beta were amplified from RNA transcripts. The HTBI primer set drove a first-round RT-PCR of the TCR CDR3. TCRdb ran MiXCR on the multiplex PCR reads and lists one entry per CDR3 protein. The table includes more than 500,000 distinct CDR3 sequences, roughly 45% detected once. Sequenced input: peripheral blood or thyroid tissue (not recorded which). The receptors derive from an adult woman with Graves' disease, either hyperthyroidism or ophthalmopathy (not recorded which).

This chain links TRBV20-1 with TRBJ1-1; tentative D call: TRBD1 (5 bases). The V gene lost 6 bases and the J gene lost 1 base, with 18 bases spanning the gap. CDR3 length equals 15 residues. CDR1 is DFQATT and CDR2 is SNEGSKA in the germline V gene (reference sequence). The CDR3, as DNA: TGCAGTGCAAGAACAGGAGGAGTAAGGAACACTGAAGCTTTCTTT. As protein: CSARTGGVRNTEAFF.

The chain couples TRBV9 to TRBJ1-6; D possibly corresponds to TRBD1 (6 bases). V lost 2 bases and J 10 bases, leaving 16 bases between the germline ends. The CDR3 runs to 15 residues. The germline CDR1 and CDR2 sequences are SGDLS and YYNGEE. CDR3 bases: TGTGCCAGCAGCGTGAATCAGGGGAGACACTCACCCCTCCACTTT. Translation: CASSVNQGRHSPLHF.

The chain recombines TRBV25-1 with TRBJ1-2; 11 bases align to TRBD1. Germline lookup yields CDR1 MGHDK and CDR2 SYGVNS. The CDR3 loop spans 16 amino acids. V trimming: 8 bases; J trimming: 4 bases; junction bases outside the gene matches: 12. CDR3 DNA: TGTGCCAGCTCACCCGAGCCGGGACAGGGGGTCTATGGCTACACCTTC. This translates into CASSPEPGQGVYGYTF.

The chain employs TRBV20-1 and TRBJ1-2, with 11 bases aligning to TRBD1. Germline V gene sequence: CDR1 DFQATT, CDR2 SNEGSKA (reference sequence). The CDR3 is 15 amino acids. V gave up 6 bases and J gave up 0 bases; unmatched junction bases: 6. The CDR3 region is CSAPGQGGANYGYTF. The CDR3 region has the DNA TGCAGTGCACCGGGACAGGGGGGAGCTAACTATGGCTACACCTTC.

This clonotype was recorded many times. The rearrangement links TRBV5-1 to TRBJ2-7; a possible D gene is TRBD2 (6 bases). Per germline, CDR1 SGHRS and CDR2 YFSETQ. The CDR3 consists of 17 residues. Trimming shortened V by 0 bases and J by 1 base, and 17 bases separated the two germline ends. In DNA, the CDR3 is TGCGCCAGCAGCTTGGCCCCCACTAGCCGGAGTTCCTACGAGCAGTACTTC. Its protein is CASSLAPTSRSSYEQYF.

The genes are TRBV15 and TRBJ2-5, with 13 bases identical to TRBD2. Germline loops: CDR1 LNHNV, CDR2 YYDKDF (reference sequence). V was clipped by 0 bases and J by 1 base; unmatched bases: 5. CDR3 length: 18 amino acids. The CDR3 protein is CATSRDTLAGGVQETQYF. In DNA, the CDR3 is TGTGCCACCAGCAGAGATACACTAGCGGGAGGGGTCCAAGAGACCCAGTACTTC.

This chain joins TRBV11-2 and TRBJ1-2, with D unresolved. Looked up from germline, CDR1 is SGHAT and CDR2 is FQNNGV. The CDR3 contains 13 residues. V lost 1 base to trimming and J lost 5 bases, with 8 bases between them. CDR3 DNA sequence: TGTGCCAGCAGCTTAGGGCAGCGTTATGGCTACACCTTC. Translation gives CASSLGQRYGYTF.

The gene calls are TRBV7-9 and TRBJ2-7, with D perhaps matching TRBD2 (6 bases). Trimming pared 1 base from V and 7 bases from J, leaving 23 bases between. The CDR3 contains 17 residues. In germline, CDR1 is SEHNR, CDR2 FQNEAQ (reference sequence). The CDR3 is CASSLGRAGWTYNEQYF. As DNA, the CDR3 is TGTGCCAGCAGCTTAGGGCGGGCGGGATGGACCTACAATGAGCAGTACTTC.

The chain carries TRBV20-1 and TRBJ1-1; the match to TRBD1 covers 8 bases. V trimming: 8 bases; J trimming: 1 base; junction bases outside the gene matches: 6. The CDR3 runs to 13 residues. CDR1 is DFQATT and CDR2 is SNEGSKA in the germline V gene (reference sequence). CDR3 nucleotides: TGCAGTTTGGAGACAGGGGCGAACACTGAAGCTTTCTTT. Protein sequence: CSLETGANTEAFF.

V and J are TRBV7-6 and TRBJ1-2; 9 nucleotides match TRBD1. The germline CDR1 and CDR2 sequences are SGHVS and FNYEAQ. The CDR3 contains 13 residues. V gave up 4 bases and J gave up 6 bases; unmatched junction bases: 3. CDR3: CASSWRQGDGYTF. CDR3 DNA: TGTGCCAGCAGCTGGAGACAGGGGGATGGCTACACCTTC. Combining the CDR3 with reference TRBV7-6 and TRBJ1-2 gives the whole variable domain GAGVSQSPRYKVTKRGQDVALRCDPISGHVSLYWYRQALGQGPEFLTYFNYEAQQDKSGLPNDRFSAERPEGSISTLTIQRTEQRDSAMYRCASSWRQGDGYTFGSGTRLTVV.

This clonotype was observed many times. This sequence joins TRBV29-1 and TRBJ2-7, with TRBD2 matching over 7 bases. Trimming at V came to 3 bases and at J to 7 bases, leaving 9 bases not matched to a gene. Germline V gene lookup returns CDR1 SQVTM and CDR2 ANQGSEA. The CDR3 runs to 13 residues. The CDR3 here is CSVDASWGGEQYF. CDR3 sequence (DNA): TGCAGCGTTGATGCCAGTTGGGGGGGGGAGCAGTACTTC.

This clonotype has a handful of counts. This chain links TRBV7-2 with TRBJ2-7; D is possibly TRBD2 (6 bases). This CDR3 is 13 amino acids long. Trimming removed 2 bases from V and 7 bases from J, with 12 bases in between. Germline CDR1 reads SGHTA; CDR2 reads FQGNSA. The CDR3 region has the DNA TGTGCCAGCAGCTTACGGGGGTTCCAAGAGCAGTACTTC. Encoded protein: CASSLRGFQEQYF.

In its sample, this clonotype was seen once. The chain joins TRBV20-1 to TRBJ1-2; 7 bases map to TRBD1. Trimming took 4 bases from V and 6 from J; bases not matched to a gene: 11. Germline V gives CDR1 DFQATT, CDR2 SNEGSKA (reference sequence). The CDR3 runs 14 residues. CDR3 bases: TGCAGTGCTACCGACAGGGCCGGGGACGATGGCTACACCTTC. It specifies CSATDRAGDDGYTF.

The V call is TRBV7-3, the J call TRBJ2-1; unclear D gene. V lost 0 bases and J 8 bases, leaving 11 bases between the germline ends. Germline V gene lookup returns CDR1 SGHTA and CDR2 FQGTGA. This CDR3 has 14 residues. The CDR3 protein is CASSLTGLDDEQFF. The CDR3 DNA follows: TGTGCCAGCAGCTTAACAGGTCTAGACGATGAGCAGTTCTTC.

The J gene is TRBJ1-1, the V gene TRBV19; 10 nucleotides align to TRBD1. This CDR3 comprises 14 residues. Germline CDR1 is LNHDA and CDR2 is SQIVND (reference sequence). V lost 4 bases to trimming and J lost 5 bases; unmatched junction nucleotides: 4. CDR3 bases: TGTGCCAGTAGTAGGGACAGGGGCAGTACTGAAGCTTTCTTT. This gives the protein CASSRDRGSTEAFF.

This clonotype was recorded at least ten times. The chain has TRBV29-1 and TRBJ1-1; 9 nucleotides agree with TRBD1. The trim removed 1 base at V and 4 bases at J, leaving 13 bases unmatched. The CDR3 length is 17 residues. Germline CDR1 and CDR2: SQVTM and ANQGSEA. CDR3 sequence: CSVEGGITGGVSTEAFF. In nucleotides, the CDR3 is TGCAGCGTTGAAGGGGGGATAACAGGGGGCGTTAGCACTGAAGCTTTCTTT.